This T cell receptor (beta chain) was observed in a study of blood T cells in healthy people across ages. Peripheral blood was drawn, around 9.3 milliliters per donor. CDR1 and CDR2 (germline): SGHNT, YYREEE (reference sequence). The J segment lost 2 bases and the V segment lost 0 bases, leaving 5 bases of the junction unmatched. The CDR3 is 16 amino acids. Together with a sample-barcoded 5' primer, a J-beta primer mix was included in a second PCR lasting about 6 to 11 cycles. TCRdb reprocessed the 5' RACE reads via MiXCR and lists one record per CDR3 protein. The table shows hundreds of thousands of distinct CDR3 sequences, with 24% occurring only once. This same sample was also part of a study on T cells of mothers and their children.

The source material was blood. This TCR came from a boy aged 10-17 years in good health. The chain carries TRBV5-4 and TRBJ2-5; 9 nucleotides match TRBD2. The CDR3 loop is CASSLAISGGQETQYF. The CDR3 bases are TGTGCCAGCAGCTTGGCCATTAGCGGGGGTCAAGAGACCCAGTACTTC.